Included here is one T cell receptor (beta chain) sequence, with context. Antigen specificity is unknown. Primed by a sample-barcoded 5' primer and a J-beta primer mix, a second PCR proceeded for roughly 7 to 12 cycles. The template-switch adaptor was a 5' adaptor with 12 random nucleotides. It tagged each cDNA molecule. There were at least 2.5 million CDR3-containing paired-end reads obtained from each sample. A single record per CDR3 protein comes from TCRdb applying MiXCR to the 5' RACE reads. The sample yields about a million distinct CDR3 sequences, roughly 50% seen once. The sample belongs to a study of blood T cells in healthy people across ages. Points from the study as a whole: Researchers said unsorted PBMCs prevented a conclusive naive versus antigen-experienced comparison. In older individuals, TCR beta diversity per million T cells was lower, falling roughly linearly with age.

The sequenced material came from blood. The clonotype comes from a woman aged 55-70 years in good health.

In nucleotides, the CDR3 is TGTGCCTGGAGTGTTAAGGGGTCCAACAATCAGCCCCAGCATTTT. Its protein product is CAWSVKGSNNQPQHF. The V call is TRBV30, the J call TRBJ1-5, with D perhaps TRBD1 (5 bases). Germline lookup yields CDR1 GTSNPN and CDR2 SVGIG (reference sequence). The CDR3 is 15 amino acids. V gave up 0 bases and J gave up 3 bases, with 12 bases separating them.